What follows are 30 T cell receptor beta chains derived from one specimen sequenced in a study of T cells expressing NK-cell markers. TCRdb re-called the 5' RACE reads and catalogs CDR3 proteins one per entry, DNA excluded. This sample contains over 350,000 distinct CDR3 sequences. Sequenced: blood T cells: a sorted CD56 or NKG2C T cell subset, CD4+ or CD8+ T cells, or bulk PBMC T cells (not recorded which). The receptors come from a woman in her forties or fifties in good health.

The rearrangement joins TRBV11-2 to TRBJ2-5. Germline CDR1 and CDR2: SGHAT and FQNNGV. This CDR3 has 15 residues. This chain's CDR3 is CASSFWRHQQETQYF.

The rearrangement uses TRBV4-1 and TRBJ2-2. This CDR3 region has 14 residues. CDR1 and CDR2 (germline): MGHRA, YSYEKL. CDR3 sequence reads: CASRPPLGSGELFF.

The gene calls are TRBV12-3 or TRBV12-4 and TRBJ1-6; with no DNA, the TCRdb D assignment of TRBD1 cannot be verified. The CDR3 has 17 residues. The CDR3 reads CASSEATGGSRFSPLHF.

The genes are TRBV20-1 and TRBJ2-5; TCRdb's D call, TRBD1, is unchecked because there is no DNA. This CDR3 contains 14 residues. Germline CDR1 reads DFQATT; CDR2 reads SNEGSKA (reference sequence). The CDR3 loop reads CSAPSHRGRETQYF.

The chain recombines TRBV4-1 with TRBJ2-1; TCRdb's D call of TRBD2 is untestable without DNA. The CDR3 totals 19 residues. Germline V gives CDR1 MGHRA, CDR2 YSYEKL. The CDR3 protein is CASSQVGLAGRGLYNEQFF.

The chain links TRBV3-1 to TRBJ2-3; lacking DNA, the TRBD1 call made by TCRdb goes unchecked. This CDR3 contains 13 residues. CDR1 LGHDT and CDR2 YNNKEL come from the germline V gene (reference sequence). The CDR3 sequence: CASRGQAGDTQYF.

This rearrangement joins TRBV9 to TRBJ1-2; TCRdb selects TRBD1, and the lack of DNA leaves this call unchecked. The germline gives CDR1 SGDLS, CDR2 YYNGEE. CDR3 size: 14 residues. The CDR3 region is CASSGPTGLRGYTF. Full variable domain (rest looked up from reference TRBV9 and TRBJ1-2): DSGVTQTPKHLITATGQRVTLRCSPRSGDLSVYWYQQSLDQGLQFLIQYYNGEERAKGNILERFSAQQFPDLHSELNLSSLELGDSALYFCASSGPTGLRGYTFGSGTRLTVV.

The genes are TRBV3-1 and TRBJ2-1; the D gene TCRdb calls, TRBD2, cannot be checked with no DNA. Looked up from germline, CDR1 is LGHDT and CDR2 is YNNKEL (reference sequence). This CDR3 has 15 amino acids. The CDR3 sequence: CASSFSGSTDNEQFF.

This chain joins TRBV2 and TRBJ2-3; the TCRdb call, TRBD2, lacks DNA for checking. The CDR3 consists of 16 residues. The germline CDR1 and CDR2 sequences are SNHLY and FYNNEI. CDR3 region: CASASEAGGLTDTQYF.

The J gene is TRBJ2-7, the V gene TRBV6-6; the D gene TCRdb calls, TRBD1, cannot be checked with no DNA. The CDR3 spans 14 residues. Germline V lookup: CDR1 MNHNY, CDR2 SVGAGI (reference sequence). The CDR3 protein is CASTQGADAYEQYF.

V usage is TRBV29-1 and J usage is TRBJ1-6. Germline V CDR1 and CDR2: SQVTM, ANQGSEA. This CDR3 is 13 amino acids long. CDR3 sequence reads: CSVETGGNSPLHF.

The chain joins TRBV14 to TRBJ2-7; TCRdb picks TRBD2, but there is no DNA to check that call. Per the germline V gene, CDR1 is SGHDN and CDR2 is FVKESK. This CDR3 spans 17 amino acids. CDR3 sequence reads: CASSQTGTSGPLYEQYF.

The CDR3 loop reads CASSLGTGSMYEQYF. The chain has TRBV5-1 and TRBJ2-7; with no DNA, the TCRdb D assignment of TRBD1 cannot be verified. CDR1 is SGHRS, CDR2 YFSETQ, per germline. This CDR3 has 15 residues.

The J gene is TRBJ2-1, the V gene TRBV5-4; the TCRdb D gene call, TRBD2, has no DNA to confirm it. Germline V gene sequence: CDR1 SGHNT, CDR2 YYREEE (reference sequence). The CDR3 runs to 17 residues. The chain's CDR3 is CASSTGLAVRLGNEQFF.

This chain uses TRBV10-3 with TRBJ1-4. CDR1 and CDR2 (germline): ENHRY, SYGVKD. The CDR3 is 12 amino acids. The CDR3 reads CAIREANEKLFF.

V and J are TRBV20-1 and TRBJ2-3; the TCRdb D gene call, TRBD2, has no DNA to confirm it. The CDR3 is 15 amino acids. Germline CDR1 DFQATT, CDR2 SNEGSKA (reference sequence). This CDR3 reads CSAIRSVGVGDTQYF.

The rearrangement uses TRBV20-1 and TRBJ2-3. The CDR3 is 14 amino acids. The germline CDR1 and CDR2 sequences are DFQATT and SNEGSKA (reference sequence). The CDR3 sequence is CSAPPMESTDTQYF.

This chain joins TRBV9 and TRBJ2-1. CDR3 length: 15 amino acids. CDR1 is SGDLS, CDR2 YYNGEE, per germline. The CDR3 is CASSVPPDLYNEQFF.

The gene calls are TRBV5-1 and TRBJ2-1; TCRdb indicates TRBD2, and absent DNA this call remains unverified. The CDR3 has 16 residues. CDR1 and CDR2 from the germline V gene are SGHRS and YFSETQ. CDR3 sequence reads: CASSPVADSSYNEQFF.

The chain combines TRBV19 with TRBJ1-1; TCRdb outputs TRBD1, but without DNA this stays unchecked. Germline CDR1 reads LNHDA; CDR2 reads SQIVND (reference sequence). CDR3 size: 14 residues. CDR3 in amino acids: CASSPGVTGNEAFF.

This sequence joins TRBV9 and TRBJ2-3; the D call from TCRdb, TRBD2, cannot be confirmed without DNA. Germline-derived CDR1 and CDR2 are SGDLS and YYNGEE. The CDR3 spans 12 residues. This CDR3 is CASSLAEGSQYF. Looking up the rest from reference TRBV9 and TRBJ2-3 gives the full variable domain: DSGVTQTPKHLITATGQRVTLRCSPRSGDLSVYWYQQSLDQGLQFLIQYYNGEERAKGNILERFSAQQFPDLHSELNLSSLELGDSALYFCASSLAEGSQYFGPGTRLTVL.

The CDR3 sequence is CASSLAQPAVGQFF. The chain carries TRBV7-9 and TRBJ2-1; the TCRdb D gene call, TRBD2, has no DNA to confirm it. The CDR3 length is 14 residues. Germline loops: CDR1 SEHNR, CDR2 FQNEAQ (reference sequence).

The rearrangement joins TRBV4-2 to TRBJ1-1. From germline, CDR1 is LGHNA and CDR2 YNFKEQ. The CDR3 length is 15 residues. The CDR3: CASSPGRVMNTEAFF.

V usage is TRBV3-1 and J usage is TRBJ2-7. CDR3 length: 14 residues. CDR1 LGHDT and CDR2 YNNKEL come from the germline V gene (reference sequence). This chain's CDR3 is CASSQPSGTYEQYF.

The gene calls are TRBV29-1 and TRBJ2-3. Looked up from germline, CDR1 is SQVTM and CDR2 is ANQGSEA. CDR3 length: 16 residues. The CDR3: CSVEPDRYDPTDTQYF.

V usage is TRBV10-3 and J usage is TRBJ2-1; there is no DNA to check the TCRdb D call of TRBD2. The CDR3 contains 15 residues. Germline CDR1 and CDR2: ENHRY and SYGVKD. The CDR3 sequence is CAISESRTSLGEQFF.

The chain uses TRBV19 and TRBJ2-1; with no DNA, the TCRdb D assignment of TRBD1 cannot be verified. Germline CDR1 is LNHDA and CDR2 is SQIVND (reference sequence). This CDR3 comprises 13 residues. CDR3 sequence reads: CASVPWGAHEQFF. The whole variable domain, remainder taken from reference TRBV19 and TRBJ2-1, is DGGITQSPKYLFRKEGQNVTLSCEQNLNHDAMYWYRQDPGQGLRLIYYSQIVNDFQKGDIAEGYSVSREKKESFPLTVTSAQKNPTAFYLCASVPWGAHEQFFGPGTRLTVL.

The CDR3 protein is CAISESAGPHNEQFF. The chain joins TRBV10-3 to TRBJ2-1; as DNA is missing, the TRBD1 call by TCRdb cannot be tested. CDR1 and CDR2 from the germline V gene are ENHRY and SYGVKD. CDR3 length: 15 amino acids.

The chain links TRBV7-9 to TRBJ1-1; there is no DNA to check the TCRdb D call of TRBD1. Germline CDR1 is SEHNR and CDR2 is FQNEAQ (reference sequence). The CDR3 is 16 residues long. The CDR3 loop reads CASSLDGAGGRTEAFF.

This chain links TRBV27 with TRBJ2-5; the D call of TRBD1 rests on TCRdb alone, since no DNA is present to check it. The germline V gene has CDR1 MNHEY and CDR2 SMNVEV (reference sequence). CDR3 length: 14 residues. CDR3 in amino acids: CASSWGQGGKTQYF.